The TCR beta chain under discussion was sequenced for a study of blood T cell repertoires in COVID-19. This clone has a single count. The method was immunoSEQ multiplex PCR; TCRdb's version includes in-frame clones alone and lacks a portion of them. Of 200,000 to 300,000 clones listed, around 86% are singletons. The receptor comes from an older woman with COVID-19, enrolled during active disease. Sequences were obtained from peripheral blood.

The CDR3 DNA reads TGTGCCAGCAGGACTCAGGGTGTCCCCTACGAGCAGTACTTC. Translating it yields CASRTQGVPYEQYF. The rearrangement links TRBV28 to TRBJ2-7; a weak D match, TRBD1 (5 bases). Between the trimmed V and J ends, which lost 6 bases and 2 bases, there was a span of 14 bases. The germline V gene encodes CDR1 MDHEN and CDR2 SYDVKM. The CDR3 runs to 14 residues.